The T cell receptor beta chain described here comes from a study of blood T cell repertoires in COVID-19. At the level of the study: COVID-19 samples, acute and convalescent, were from the United States, Italy and Spain. PBMCs, B-cell-depleted T cells, or T cells were the source of the cDNA or gDNA that made up the material.

V shed 5 bases and J shed 3 bases, with 14 bases lying between them. From germline, CDR1 is MNHEY and CDR2 SVGAGI. The CDR3 spans 14 residues. This clone showed up just once. In the authors' methods: Estimation of nucleated cell counts relied on the amplification of reference gene primers. The protocol was immunoSEQ multiplex PCR, while the TCRdb copy is restricted to in-frame clones and leaves out a portion. V, J and clone size were drawn from that table, and D and trimming were deduced from the DNA. The sample includes 100,000 to 140,000 clones, 84% of them seen just once. This clonotype was obtained from a human donor in a cohort sampled during active COVID-19. V usage is TRBV6-5 and J usage is TRBJ2-7; possible D gene TRBD1, 6 bases. The source material was peripheral blood. Written as DNA, the CDR3 is TGTGCCAGCAGTAACACAGGGTTCAACTACGAGCAGTACTTC. As protein: CASSNTGFNYEQYF.